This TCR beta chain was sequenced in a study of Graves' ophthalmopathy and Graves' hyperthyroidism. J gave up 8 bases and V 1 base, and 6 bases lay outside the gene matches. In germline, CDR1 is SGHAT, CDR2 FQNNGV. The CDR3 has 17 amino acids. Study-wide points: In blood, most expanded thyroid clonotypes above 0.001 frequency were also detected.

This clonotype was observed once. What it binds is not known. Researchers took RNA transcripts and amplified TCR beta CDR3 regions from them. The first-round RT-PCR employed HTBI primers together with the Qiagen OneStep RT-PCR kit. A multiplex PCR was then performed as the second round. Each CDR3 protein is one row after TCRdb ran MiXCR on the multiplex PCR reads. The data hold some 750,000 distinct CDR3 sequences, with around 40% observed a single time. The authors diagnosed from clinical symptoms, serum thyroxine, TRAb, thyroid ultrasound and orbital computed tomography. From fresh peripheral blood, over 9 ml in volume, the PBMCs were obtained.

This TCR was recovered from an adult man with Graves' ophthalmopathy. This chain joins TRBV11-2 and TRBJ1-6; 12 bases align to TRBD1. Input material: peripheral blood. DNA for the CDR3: TGTGCCAGCAGCTTAGGTACTAGGGACAGGGGGCATTCACCCCTCCACTTT. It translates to CASSLGTRDRGHSPLHF.